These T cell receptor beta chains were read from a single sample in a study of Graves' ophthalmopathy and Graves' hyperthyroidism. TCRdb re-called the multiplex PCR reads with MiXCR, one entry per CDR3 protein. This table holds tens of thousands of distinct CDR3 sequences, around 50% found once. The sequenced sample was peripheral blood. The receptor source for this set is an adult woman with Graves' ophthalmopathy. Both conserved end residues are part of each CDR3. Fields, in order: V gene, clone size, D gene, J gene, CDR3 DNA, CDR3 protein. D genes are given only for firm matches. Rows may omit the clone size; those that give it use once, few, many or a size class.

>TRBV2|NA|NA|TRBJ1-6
TGTGCCAGCAGTGTCGTGGGCGGGTCTAATTCACCCCTCCACTTT
CASSVVGGSNSPLHF
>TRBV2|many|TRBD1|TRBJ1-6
TGTGCCAGCACTTACCAACAGGGGGATAATTCACCCCTCCACTTT
CASTYQQGDNSPLHF
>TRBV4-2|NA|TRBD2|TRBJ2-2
TGTGCCAGCAGCCAAAAGGGACTAGCGGACACCGGGGAGCTGTTTTTT
CASSQKGLADTGELFF
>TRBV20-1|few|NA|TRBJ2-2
TGCAGTGCCGATGATTTTACCGGGGAGCTGTTTTTT
CSADDFTGELFF
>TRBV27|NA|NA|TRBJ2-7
TGTGCCAGCAGTTTACAGAGGGGCACTCTTTACGAGCAGTACTTC
CASSLQRGTLYEQYF
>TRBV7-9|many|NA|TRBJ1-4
TGTGCCAGCCTGATGGGCTCAACTAATGAAAAACTGTTTTTT
CASLMGSTNEKLFF
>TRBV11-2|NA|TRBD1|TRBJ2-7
TGTGCCACCCAAGGGCAGGGGGTCGAGCAGTACTTC
CATQGQGVEQYF
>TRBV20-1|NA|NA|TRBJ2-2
TGCAGTGCCGTTTGGCCGCGGACCGGGGAGCTGTTTTTT
CSAVWPRTGELFF
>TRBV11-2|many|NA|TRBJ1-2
TGTGCCAGCAGCTTAGAGGGAGACGGCTACACCTTC
CASSLEGDGYTF
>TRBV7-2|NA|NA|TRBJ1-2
TGTGCCAGCAGCCGCGGGGGCTACACCTTC
CASSRGGYTF
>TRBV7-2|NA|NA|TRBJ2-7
TGTGCCAGCAGCCAGTACCTCTCAGGCGCGAACACCGGGGGCGAGCAGTACTTC
CASSQYLSGANTGGEQYF
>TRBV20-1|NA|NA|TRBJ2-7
TGCAGTGCTAGGAACCTCGAGACACAAACCTACGAGCAGTGCTTC
CSARNLETQTYEQCF
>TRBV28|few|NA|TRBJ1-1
TGTGCCAGCAGTTTGAGTACTCACGACAGCATGAACACTGAAGCTTTCTTT
CASSLSTHDSMNTEAFF
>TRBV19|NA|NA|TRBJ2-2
NA
CATLGTTYEQYFGELFF
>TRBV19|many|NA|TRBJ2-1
TGTGCCAGTAGTATATCGGCAGGCGGTTACAATGAGCAGTTCTTC
CASSISAGGYNEQFF
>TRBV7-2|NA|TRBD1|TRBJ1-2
TGTGCCAGCAGCTTACAAAAAGGGGGCAGCGGCTACACCTTC
CASSLQKGGSGYTF
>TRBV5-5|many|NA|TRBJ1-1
TGTGCCAGCAGCTTCCTCACCGGAGGGAACACTGAAGCTTTCTTT
CASSFLTGGNTEAFF
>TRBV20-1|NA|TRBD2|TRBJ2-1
TGCAGTGCTGTAGTACCCGGGACTAGCGAGACTCAGTTCTTC
CSAVVPGTSETQFF
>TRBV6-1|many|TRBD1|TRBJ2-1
TGTGCCAGCAGTGTCCGGGACAGGGCGGTCTCCTACAATGAGCAGTTCTTC
CASSVRDRAVSYNEQFF
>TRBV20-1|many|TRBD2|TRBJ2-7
TGCAGTGCCCGGCGGGAGACTAGCGGGGACTCCTACGAGCAGTACTTC
CSARRETSGDSYEQYF
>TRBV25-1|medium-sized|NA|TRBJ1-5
TGTGCCAGCCTTCGTCAGGGGAATAGCAATCAGCCCCAGCATTTT
CASLRQGNSNQPQHF
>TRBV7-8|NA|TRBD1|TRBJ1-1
TGTGCCAGCAGCGGGGGGACAGCGATGAACACTGAAGCTTTCTTT
CASSGGTAMNTEAFF
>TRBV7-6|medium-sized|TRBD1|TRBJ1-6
TGTGCCAGCAGCGCCGGACAGGGTAGTAATTCACCCCTCCACTTT
CASSAGQGSNSPLHF
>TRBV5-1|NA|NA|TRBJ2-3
TGCGCCAGCAGCTTGCCCGGTCTAACAAATACGCAGTATTTT
CASSLPGLTNTQYF
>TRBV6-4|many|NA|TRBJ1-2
TGTGCCAGCAGTGGTCCATCGGGTGGCTACACCTTC
CASSGPSGGYTF
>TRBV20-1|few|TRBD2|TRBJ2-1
TGCAGTGCTAGACTAGCGGGAGTAAGAGAGCAGTTCTTC
CSARLAGVREQFF
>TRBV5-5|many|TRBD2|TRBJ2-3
TGTGCCAGCAGCCCTCCGGGACTAGACACAGATACGCAGTATTTT
CASSPPGLDTDTQYF
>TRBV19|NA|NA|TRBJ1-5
TGTGCCAGTAGTGGAAGGACGGGAGGCTCCTACGAGCCCCAGCATTTT
CASSGRTGGSYEPQHF
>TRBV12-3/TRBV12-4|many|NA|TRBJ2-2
TGTGCCAGCACCCCGGACGGCGGGCACACCGGGGAGCTGTTTTTT
CASTPDGGHTGELFF
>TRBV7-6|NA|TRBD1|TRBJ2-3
TGTGCCAGCAGCTTAGGACAGGGGAAGCAGTATTTT
CASSLGQGKQYF
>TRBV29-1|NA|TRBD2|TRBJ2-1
TGCAGCGTTAACCTAAGCGGGGGGGCCGGGAATGAGCAGTTCTTC
CSVNLSGGAGNEQFF
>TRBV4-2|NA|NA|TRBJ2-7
TGTGTCAGCAGTCAAGATCCGGGCAGTGAGCAGTACTTC
CVSSQDPGSEQYF
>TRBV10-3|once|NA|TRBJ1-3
TGTGCCATCAGTGTTTCCGAGAACACCATATATTTT
CAISVSENTIYF
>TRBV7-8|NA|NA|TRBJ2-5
TGTGCCAGCAGCTTATACGTGGAGGGGACCCAGTACTTC
CASSLYVEGTQYF
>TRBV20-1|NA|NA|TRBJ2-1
TGCAGTGCTAGAGATCCATGGGGGGAAAACTACAATGAGCAGTTCTTC
CSARDPWGENYNEQFF
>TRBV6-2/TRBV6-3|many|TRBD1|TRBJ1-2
TGTGCCAGCAGTTACGACGAGGGACAGGGGGTTGGCTACACCTTC
CASSYDEGQGVGYTF
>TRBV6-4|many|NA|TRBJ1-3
TGTGCCAGCAGTGACTGGGACAACTCTGGAAACACCATATATTTT
CASSDWDNSGNTIYF
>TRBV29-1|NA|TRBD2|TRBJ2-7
TGCAGCCAGCTGAACCGGGCTAGCGGGAGGAACGAGCAGTACTTC
CSQLNRASGRNEQYF
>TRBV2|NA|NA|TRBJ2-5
TGTGCCAGCAGAGGGACAGAGGGGGGCAATCAGCCCCAGTACTTC
CASRGTEGGNQPQYF
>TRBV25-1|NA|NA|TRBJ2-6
TGTGCCAGCAGTGTCGACAGGAGAGCCCACTCTGGGGCCAACGTCCTGACTTTC
CASSVDRRAHSGANVLTF
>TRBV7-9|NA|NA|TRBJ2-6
TGTGCCAGCAGCTTAGGGAGCGATGGTGCCAACGTCCTGACTTTC
CASSLGSDGANVLTF
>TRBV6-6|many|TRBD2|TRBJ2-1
TGTGCCAGCAGCCAGGGGGGTAGCGGGAGAAGTAGAAGGAATGAGCAGTTCTTC
CASSQGGSGRSRRNEQFF
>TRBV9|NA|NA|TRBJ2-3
TGTGCCAGCAGTGTAGAAGGTGACTCTAGCGCAGATACGCAGTATTTT
CASSVEGDSSADTQYF
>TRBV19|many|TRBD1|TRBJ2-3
TGTGCCAGGAGCCTGCCGGGACAGACTAGCACAGATACGCAGTATTTT
CARSLPGQTSTDTQYF
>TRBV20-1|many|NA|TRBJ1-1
TGCAGTGCTAGACGAACGGAGATGAACACTGAAGCTTTCTTT
CSARRTEMNTEAFF
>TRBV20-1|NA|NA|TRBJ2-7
TGCAGTGCTAGAGAAAAACAGGGCCGGGCTGCCTACGAGCAGTACTTC
CSAREKQGRAAYEQYF
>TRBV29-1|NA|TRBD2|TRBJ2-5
TGCAGCGTTGCTAGCGGGGGAGACGGCCATCAAGAGACCCAGTACTTC
CSVASGGDGHQETQYF
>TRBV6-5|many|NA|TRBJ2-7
TGTGCCAGCCGGGGGACAACCTACGAGCAGTACTTC
CASRGTTYEQYF
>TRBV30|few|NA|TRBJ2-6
TGTGCCTGGAGTGGTATGGGCTCTGGGGCCAACGTCCTGACTTTC
CAWSGMGSGANVLTF
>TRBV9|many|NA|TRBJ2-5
TGTGCCAGCAGCCCCCTTGAGGAGTGGGAGACCCAGTACTTC
CASSPLEEWETQYF
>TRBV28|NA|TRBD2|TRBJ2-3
TGTGCCAGCGCACTAGCGGGAGGGCCGGCGGATGCGCAGTATTTT
CASALAGGPADAQYF
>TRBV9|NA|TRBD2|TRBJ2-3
TGTGCCAGCAGCGTAGAGGTTAGCGGGACGGATACGCAGTATTTT
CASSVEVSGTDTQYF
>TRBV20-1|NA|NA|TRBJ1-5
TGCAGTGCTGCTCTCTTGGGAGGGTACAATGAGCCCCAGCATTTT
CSAALLGGYNEPQHF